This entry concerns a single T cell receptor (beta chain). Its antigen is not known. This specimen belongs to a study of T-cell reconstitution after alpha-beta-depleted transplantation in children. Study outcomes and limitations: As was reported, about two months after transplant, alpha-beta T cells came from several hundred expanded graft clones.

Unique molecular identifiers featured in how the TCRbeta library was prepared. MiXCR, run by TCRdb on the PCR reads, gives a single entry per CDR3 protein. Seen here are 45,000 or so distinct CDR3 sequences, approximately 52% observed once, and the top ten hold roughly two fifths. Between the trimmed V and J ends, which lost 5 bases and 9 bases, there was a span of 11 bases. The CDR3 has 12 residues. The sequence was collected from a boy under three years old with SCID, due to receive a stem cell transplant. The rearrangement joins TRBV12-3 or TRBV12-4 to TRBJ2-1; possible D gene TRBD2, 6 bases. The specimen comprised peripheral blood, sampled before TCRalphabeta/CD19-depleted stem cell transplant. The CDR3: CASSPLGGEQFF. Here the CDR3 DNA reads TGTGCCAGCAGTCCTCTCGGGGGTGAGCAGTTCTTC.